This TCR beta chain was retrieved from a study of T cells in localized non-small cell lung cancer. The CDR3 runs 14 residues. V shed 6 bases and J shed 0 bases, with 12 bases lying between them. Germline V lookup: CDR1 MNHNY, CDR2 SVGAGI (reference sequence). The protocol was immunoSEQ multiplex PCR, while the TCRdb copy is restricted to in-frame clones and leaves out a portion. The sample gives tens of thousands of clones, around 90% of which show up once; roughly a tenth is in the top ten. This sample comprised PBMCs, obtained before any cancer treatment. The J gene is TRBJ2-7, the V gene TRBV6-6; the D is unclear. This receptor was taken from a woman aged 40 to 75 with stage II lung adenocarcinoma. CDR3 protein: CASSRTESSYEQYF. As DNA, the CDR3 is TGTGCCAGCAGCCGGACGGAAAGCTCCTACGAGCAGTACTTC.